This is a list of T cell receptor beta chains from one sample in a study of cytomegalovirus exposure and HLA in healthy donors. Sequencing used immunoSEQ multiplex PCR; TCRdb keeps in-frame clones, though not all of them. The sample includes approximately 120,000 clones, roughly 74% of them seen just once. Material: PBMCs. Source of these receptors: a man aged 35 to 55 in good health and CMV-seronegative. The CDR3 runs from the conserved cysteine through the conserved F or W. Not every row has a clone size; where given, it reads once, few, many or a size class.

v_gene	j_gene	abundance	CDR3aa
TRBV27	TRBJ1-4	NA	CASSARLGINEKLFF
TRBV5-4	TRBJ1-1	NA	CASSSPRGGGQLVMNTEAFF
TRBV19	TRBJ1-2	NA	CASSTWTTGYGYTF
TRBV29-1	TRBJ2-1	NA	CSTQRGVTYNEQFF
TRBV7-2	TRBJ2-7	once	CASSSATGYEQYF
TRBV28	TRBJ1-1	NA	CASSLGGAYKGTEAFF
TRBV19	TRBJ1-6	NA	CASTETQGFNSPLHF
TRBV7-9	TRBJ1-1	NA	CASSLGTYTEAFF
TRBV6-6	TRBJ1-5	NA	CASSLQGHNQPQHF
TRBV29-1	TRBJ1-2	NA	CSVGGAGDDGYTF
TRBV5-3	TRBJ1-1	NA	CARSLAGGSSNTEAFF
TRBV4-3	TRBJ2-5	NA	CASSQDRQETQYF
TRBV25-1	TRBJ2-1	NA	CASSESTGGSYNEQFF
TRBV6-5	TRBJ2-5	NA	CASSYMRGGDQTQYF
TRBV28	TRBJ2-1	NA	CASSPGTGSYNEQFF
TRBV15	TRBJ1-1	NA	CATSSASTEAFF
TRBV16	TRBJ1-1	NA	CASSLDRRILTEAFF
TRBV5-1	NA	NA	CASSLGQGDYEQYF
TRBV2	TRBJ1-6	NA	CASSSINPRLNSPLHF
TRBV7-9	TRBJ2-2	NA	CASSFSGDGTGELFF
TRBV7-2	TRBJ1-1	NA	CASSPRTVTEAFF
TRBV4-1	TRBJ1-1	NA	CASSQEAGTVGRAFF
TRBV7-8	TRBJ1-2	few	CASSPQGLGGYTF
TRBV6-6	TRBJ2-2	few	CASSPWGLASTGELFF
TRBV10-3	TRBJ1-1	NA	CAIGRRGTEAFF
TRBV28	TRBJ2-7	once	CASSPRDLTYEQYF
TRBV2	TRBJ2-3	NA	CASSERTAGPSTDTQYF
TRBV28	TRBJ1-2	NA	CASSLWGQVGGYTF
TRBV5-6	TRBJ1-1	NA	CASCGSNTEAFF
TRBV7-9	TRBJ2-1	NA	CASSPRGAGGHNEQFF
TRBV7-6	TRBJ2-1	NA	CASRVGTSDRYEQFF
TRBV2	TRBJ1-6	NA	CASSSGSSLNSPLHF
TRBV7-8	TRBJ2-2	NA	CASSSLLAGENTGELFF
TRBV7-6	TRBJ1-1	NA	CASSSDRDRWTEAFF
TRBV6-5	TRBJ1-5	NA	CASSIGGPNNQPQHF
TRBV4-3	TRBJ2-2	NA	CASSQEAPLTSGGPHTGELFF
TRBV5-8	TRBJ2-5	NA	CASSQDREETQYF
TRBV21-1	TRBJ1-2	NA	CASSKEGTEGYTF
TRBV5-1	TRBJ1-2	NA	CASAITPGQGNYGYTF
TRBV7-9	TRBJ1-6	NA	CASSLYSSRYNSPLHF
TRBV14	TRBJ1-2	once	CASSPRTVFYGYTF
TRBV7-9	TRBJ1-1	NA	CASSPGRILSGQGVMAFF
TRBV2	TRBJ2-5	NA	CASNLEETQYF
TRBV6-1	NA	NA	CASRTALGAYEQYF
TRBV6-5	TRBJ1-1	NA	CASSPGTLTEAFF
TRBV27	TRBJ2-7	NA	CASSLDTNYEQYF
TRBV4-1	TRBJ1-5	NA	CASSPGGGNQPQHF
TRBV5-1	TRBJ1-3	NA	CASSPNSGNTIYF
TRBV5-4	TRBJ2-7	NA	CASSLNARWDEQYF
TRBV9	TRBJ1-1	few	CASSGQTALNTEAFF
TRBV4-1	TRBJ2-5	NA	CASSQGGSGGKETQYF
TRBV13	TRBJ1-6	NA	CASSLRWDRDSPLHF
TRBV9	TRBJ2-3	NA	CASSVGTGGGTDTQYF